This TCR beta chain was recovered during a study of T cell responses to AZD1222 COVID-19 vaccine. Profiling relied on immunoSEQ multiplex PCR, and the TCRdb table lists in-frame clones only, not all of them. This table has 100,000 to 120,000 clones, 81% appearing once. V shed 7 bases and J shed 1 base, with 10 bases lying between them. Germline CDR1 SGHTA, CDR2 FQGNSA. This CDR3 has 13 amino acids. The rearrangement joins TRBV7-2 to TRBJ2-5, with D tentatively TRBD2 (5 bases). The source was peripheral blood, collected on day 0 of AZD1222 vaccination. The receptor was isolated from an adult in good health. CDR3 loop: CASTKTTQETQYF. The CDR3 nucleotides read TGTGCCAGCACCAAGACTACCCAAGAGACCCAGTACTTC.